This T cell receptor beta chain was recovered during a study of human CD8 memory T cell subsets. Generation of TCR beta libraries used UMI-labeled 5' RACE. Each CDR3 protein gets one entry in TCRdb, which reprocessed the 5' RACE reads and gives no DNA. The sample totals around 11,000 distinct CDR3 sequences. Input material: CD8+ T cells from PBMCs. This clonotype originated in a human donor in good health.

CDR3: CASSLSNSMNTEAFF. The chain uses TRBV27 and TRBJ1-1. The CDR3 runs 15 residues. CDR1 is MNHEY, CDR2 SMNVEV, per germline (reference sequence).